This TCR beta chain stems from a study of cytomegalovirus exposure and HLA in healthy donors. About this clone itself: Its matching antigen is unknown.

Healthy bone marrow donors made up the cohort. Germline trimming cut 3 bases from V and 4 bases from J; bases unmatched to any gene: 6. Germline CDR1 reads SGHVS; CDR2 reads FQNEAQ. CDR3 length equals 16 residues. General study findings and limits: With DRB1 most and HLA-C fewest, TCR association rates differed between HLA loci in a later analysis. In a later analysis, at a false discovery rate of 0.05, 15,000 to 20,000 TCR beta sequences matched HLA alleles.

Amplification used 60 Vbeta primers and 13 Jbeta primers. Measured with immunoSEQ multiplex PCR; TCRdb has only the in-frame clones, and not every one. The data show about 160,000 clones, with about 80% seen just once and around 1.3% held by the top ten. The specimen sequenced was PBMCs. The V and J genes are TRBV7-8 and TRBJ2-5, with 12 bases identical to TRBD2. The sequence derives from a woman aged 45-59 years in good health and CMV-seronegative. CDR3 in amino acids: CASSLKPGLAGETQYF. CDR3 coding DNA: TGTGCCAGCAGCTTGAAACCGGGACTAGCGGGAGAGACCCAGTACTTC.